A single sample is the source of the 23 T cell receptor beta chains below, sequenced in a study of patients and donors after allogeneic stem cell transplantation. TCRdb itself ran the RT-PCR reads through MiXCR, one entry per CDR3 protein. The data show 70,000 or so distinct CDR3 sequences, approximately 25% seen once. The source material was blood, either unsorted or a sorted T cell fraction (not recorded which). Receptors were obtained from a human donor who was either an allogeneic HSCT recipient or a stem cell or donor lymphocyte infusion donor (not recorded which). It is not recorded whose cells these are; they may come from a transplant donor.

The chain uses TRBV18 and TRBJ1-2, with D unresolved. Germline V lookup: CDR1 KGHSH, CDR2 LQKENI. Between the trimmed V and J ends, which lost 3 bases and 5 bases, there was a span of 16 bases. CDR3 length equals 15 residues. CDR3 coding DNA: TGTGCCAGCTCACCTGGATCTAACCTCCTGTATGGCTACACCTTC. Its translation is CASSPGSNLLYGYTF.

Only a few counts were recorded for this clonotype. The chain employs TRBV6-5 and TRBJ2-2; D uncertain. Per germline, CDR1 MNHEY and CDR2 SVGAGI. Trimming left V 6 bases short and J 1 base short, with 6 bases between. There are 13 residues in the CDR3. The CDR3: CASRRENTGELFF. CDR3 coding DNA: TGTGCCAGCAGGAGAGAGAACACCGGGGAGCTGTTTTTT.

This clonotype came up a few times. The rearrangement uses TRBV18 and TRBJ2-5, with D hard to call. The CDR3 totals 15 residues. The germline V and J ends were trimmed by 5 bases and 6 bases, with 19 bases remaining between them. Germline values: CDR1 KGHSH, CDR2 LQKENI. The CDR3 DNA follows: TGTGCCAGCTCAAACGGGCTTGGCGGAAAAAAGACCCAGTACTTC. This gives the protein CASSNGLGGKKTQYF.

This clonotype has a handful of counts. The chain is built from TRBV7-6 and TRBJ1-3; D is unclear. The CDR3 is 16 residues long. V dropped 5 bases and J dropped 1 base, with 15 bases sitting between them. Looked up from germline, CDR1 is SGHVS and CDR2 is FNYEAQ. The CDR3 protein is CASSPSGRPSGNTIYF. As DNA, the CDR3 is TGTGCCAGCAGCCCTAGTGGGCGGCCATCTGGAAACACCATATATTTT.

The chain couples TRBV7-9 to TRBJ1-1; D remains ambiguous. This CDR3 contains 14 residues. With 2 bases removed from V and 4 bases from J, the gap between germline ends came to 11 bases. CDR1 is SEHNR, CDR2 FQNEAQ, per germline (reference sequence). The CDR3 spells CASSLLGSFTEAFF. The CDR3 DNA reads TGTGCCAGCAGCTTATTGGGCAGTTTCACTGAAGCTTTCTTT.

V is TRBV7-3 and J is TRBJ2-2; tentatively, D is TRBD1 or TRBD2 (5 bases each). The germline V gene encodes CDR1 SGHTA and CDR2 FQGTGA. This CDR3 spans 14 amino acids. V was pared by 6 bases and J by 3 bases, with 11 bases between. CDR3 sequence (DNA): TGTGCCAGCAGACCCATGGGGGACACCGGGGAGCTGTTTTTT. Protein product: CASRPMGDTGELFF.

The gene calls are TRBV10-3 and TRBJ2-5; D not resolved. The CDR3 spans 12 residues. Germline V gives CDR1 ENHRY, CDR2 SYGVKD. Trimming cost V 6 bases and J 3 bases, with 8 bases left between them. The CDR3 region is CAISPQEETQYF. CDR3 coding DNA: TGTGCCATCAGCCCACAAGAAGAGACCCAGTACTTC.

This clonotype occurred a few times. This chain links TRBV7-9 with TRBJ2-7, with 10 bases fitting TRBD1. J was trimmed by 4 bases and V by 1 base; bases with no gene match: 4. This CDR3 is 15 amino acids long. The germline V gene has CDR1 SEHNR and CDR2 FQNEAQ (reference sequence). The CDR3 DNA reads TGTGCCAGCAGCTTAGGTCGGGACAGGGGTTACGAGCAGTACTTC. Its protein is CASSLGRDRGYEQYF.

This chain links TRBV7-2 with TRBJ2-3; D not resolved. This CDR3 has 11 residues. With 7 bases removed from V and 5 bases from J, the gap between germline ends came to 7 bases. From germline, CDR1 is SGHTA and CDR2 FQGNSA. In nucleotides, the CDR3 is TGTGCCAGCACTTCCCTAGATACGCAGTATTTT. It translates to CASTSLDTQYF.

This clonotype was found a few times. This chain links TRBV3-2 with TRBJ2-5; TRBD1 was called by the table and not checked on the DNA. TRBV3-2 is tagged as a pseudogene. The CDR3 length is 15 residues. CDR3 DNA sequence: TGTGCCAGCAGCCGCCAAGGGGCGTACCAAGAGACCCAGTACTTC. The encoded protein is CASSRQGAYQETQYF.

The chain couples TRBV24-1 to TRBJ2-1, with D unresolved. CDR3 length: 14 amino acids. Deletions cut 4 bases from V and 0 bases from J, with 6 bases between. Germline V gene lookup returns CDR1 KGHDR and CDR2 SFDVKD. As DNA, the CDR3 is TGTGCCACCAGTGACACTTACTCCTACAATGAGCAGTTCTTC. It yields the protein CATSDTYSYNEQFF.

The genes are TRBV12-3 or TRBV12-4 and TRBJ2-5, with TRBD2 as a possible D gene (5 bases). The V and J ends lost 4 bases and 5 bases respectively, with 5 bases between them. The CDR3 covers 11 residues. The CDR3 coding sequence is TGTGCCAGCAGTTCGGGGGAGACCCAGTACTTC. The encoded protein is CASSSGETQYF.

The chain links TRBV2 to TRBJ2-1; 9 positions match TRBD2. CDR3 length: 15 residues. V shed 2 bases, J shed 6 bases, and the junction held 5 bases outside the gene matches. CDR1 is SNHLY and CDR2 is FYNNEI in the germline V gene. CDR3 in DNA: TGTGCCAGCAGTGAAAGAGCGGGGGGCCGCAATGAGCAGTTCTTC. It is translated as CASSERAGGRNEQFF.

The genes are TRBV7-2 and TRBJ1-1; 12 positions agree with TRBD1. CDR3 size: 14 residues. CDR1 is SGHTA and CDR2 is FQGNSA in the germline V gene. CDR3 amino acids: CVVGQGAKDTEAFF. Written as DNA, the CDR3 is TGTGTGGTGGGACAGGGGGCGAAGGACACTGAAGCTTTCTTT.

The chain recombines TRBV6-1 with TRBJ2-5; weak D call: TRBD2 (5 bases). This CDR3 contains 13 residues. Trimming pared 7 bases from V and 2 bases from J, leaving 11 bases between. Germline values: CDR1 MNHNS, CDR2 SASEGT. CDR3 in DNA: TGTGCCAGCACCCAAAGGGAGCAAGAGACCCAGTACTTC. It translates to CASTQREQETQYF.

V and J are TRBV11-3 and TRBJ2-1; TRBD2 matches at 10 bases. Trimming at V came to 5 bases and at J to 0 bases, leaving 1 base not matched to a gene. Germline lookup yields CDR1 SGHNT and CDR2 YENEEA. This CDR3 comprises 15 residues. This CDR3 is CASSPSGSSYNEQFF. CDR3 coding DNA: TGTGCCAGCAGCCCTAGCGGGAGCTCCTACAATGAGCAGTTCTTC.

This chain joins TRBV30 and TRBJ1-5; 8 bases are a match to TRBD1. The CDR3 is 15 amino acids. V shed 0 bases, J shed 6 bases, and the junction held 7 bases outside the gene matches. CDR1 and CDR2 (germline): GTSNPN, SVGIG (reference sequence). Here the CDR3 reads CAWSVSAGGFQPQHF. In nucleotides, the CDR3 is TGTGCCTGGAGTGTATCAGCAGGGGGCTTTCAGCCCCAGCATTTT.

This clonotype turned up a few times. The chain recombines TRBV28 with TRBJ1-4; maybe TRBD1 (5 bases). V was trimmed by 6 bases and J by 0 bases, leaving 14 bases between them. Germline V gives CDR1 MDHEN, CDR2 SYDVKM. This CDR3 is built from 16 residues. The CDR3 loop is CASREDRSATNEKLFF. CDR3 nucleotides: TGTGCCAGCAGGGAAGACAGATCTGCAACTAATGAAAAACTGTTTTTT.

Note on this clonotype: It is unclear where the CDR3 begins or ends on the DNA, so no DNA is shown, and the CDR3 is as TCRdb lists it. The chain employs TRBV20-1 and TRBJ1-3. From germline, CDR1 is DFQATT and CDR2 SNEGSKA (reference sequence). The CDR3 totals 13 residues, both ends included. CDR3 protein: CSAAWASGNTTYF.

CDR3 loop: CASSSRGADTQYF. The CDR3 bases are TGTGCCAGCAGCTCTCGAGGGGCGGATACGCAGTATTTT. The V call is TRBV6-5, the J call TRBJ2-3, with D perhaps TRBD1 or TRBD2 (5 bases each). The germline V and J ends were trimmed by 6 bases and 6 bases, with 13 bases remaining between them. The CDR3 totals 13 residues. CDR1 is MNHEY, CDR2 SVGAGI, per germline.

This clonotype was detected only a few times. This sequence joins TRBV10-3 and TRBJ2-7, with TRBD2 as a possible D gene (6 bases). Germline V CDR1 and CDR2: ENHRY, SYGVKD. CDR3 size: 13 residues. V was shortened by 3 bases and J by 3 bases, with 9 bases between the two germline ends. The CDR3 bases are TGTGCCATCAGTGACGGGGGACGCTACGAGCAGTACTTC. Translation: CAISDGGRYEQYF.

This clonotype has only a few counts. This chain joins TRBV29-1 and TRBJ1-4; D is undetermined. The germline gives CDR1 SQVTM, CDR2 ANQGSEA. Between the trimmed V and J ends, which lost 5 bases and 5 bases, there was a span of 6 bases. The CDR3 contains 11 residues. In nucleotides, the CDR3 is TGCAGCGTTAAGATGAATGAAAAACTGTTTTTT. Amino acid sequence: CSVKMNEKLFF. Variable domain in full (rest from reference TRBV29-1 and TRBJ1-4): SAVISQKPSRDICQRGTSLTIQCQVDSQVTMMFWYRQQPGQSLTLIATANQGSEATYESGFVIDKFPISRPNLTFSTLTVSNMSPEDSSIYLCSVKMNEKLFFGSGTQLSVL.

This clonotype was seen a handful of times. The V and J genes are TRBV12-3 or TRBV12-4 and TRBJ2-5; the D gene is possibly TRBD2 (5 bases). V was shortened by 8 bases and J by 3 bases, with 13 bases between the two germline ends. This CDR3 is built from 13 residues. The CDR3 loop is CASGLREEETQYF. The CDR3 DNA reads as TGTGCCAGCGGCCTCCGGGAAGAAGAGACCCAGTACTTC.